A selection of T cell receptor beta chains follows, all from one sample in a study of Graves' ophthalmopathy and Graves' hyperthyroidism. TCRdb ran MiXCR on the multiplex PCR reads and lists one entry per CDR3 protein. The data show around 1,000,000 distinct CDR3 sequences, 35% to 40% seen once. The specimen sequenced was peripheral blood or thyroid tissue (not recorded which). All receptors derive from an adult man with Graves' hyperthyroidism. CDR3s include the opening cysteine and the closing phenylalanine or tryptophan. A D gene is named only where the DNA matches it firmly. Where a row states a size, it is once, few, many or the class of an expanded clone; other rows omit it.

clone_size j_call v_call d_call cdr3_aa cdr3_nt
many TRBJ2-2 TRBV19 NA CASSIRRGNTGELFF TGTGCCAGTAGTATCCGGCGAGGGAACACCGGGGAGCTGTTTTTT
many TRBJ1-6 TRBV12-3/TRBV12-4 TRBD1 CASSQGTGGNSPLHF TGTGCCAGCAGTCAGGGGACAGGGGGAAATTCACCCCTCCACTTT
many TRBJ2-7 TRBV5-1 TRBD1 CASSSRDRDNSQYF TGCGCCAGCAGCTCCCGGGACAGGGATAACTCGCAGTACTTC
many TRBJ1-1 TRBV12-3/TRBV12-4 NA CASSSTGILRTEAFF TGTGCCAGCAGTTCGACCGGGATCCTTAGGACTGAAGCTTTCTTT
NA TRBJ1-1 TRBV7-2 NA CASSHQGGTKAFF TGTGCCAGCAGCCACCAAGGCGGCACAAAAGCTTTCTTT
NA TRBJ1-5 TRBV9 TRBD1 CASSKGQDKNQPQHF TGTGCCAGCAGCAAAGGACAGGACAAGAATCAGCCCCAGCATTTT
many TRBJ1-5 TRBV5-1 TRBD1 CASSLGTGAGNQPQHF TGCGCCAGCAGCTTGGGGACAGGGGCAGGGAATCAGCCCCAGCATTTT
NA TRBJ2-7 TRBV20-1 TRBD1 CSASWDRVGTYEQYF TGCAGTGCTAGTTGGGACAGGGTTGGAACCTACGAGCAGTACTTC
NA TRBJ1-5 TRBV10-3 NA CATSRDRDREQHF TGTGCCACCAGCAGAGATCGGGATCGGGAGCAGCATTTT
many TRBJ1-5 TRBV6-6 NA CASSLRGIGNQPQHF TGTGCCAGCAGTTTAAGGGGAATAGGCAATCAGCCCCAGCATTTT
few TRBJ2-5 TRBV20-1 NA CSAKAGKETQYF TGCAGTGCTAAGGCAGGGAAGGAGACCCAGTACTTC
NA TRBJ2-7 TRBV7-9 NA CASSPRANGDEQYF TGTGCCAGCAGTCCGAGGGCAAATGGCGACGAGCAGTACTTC
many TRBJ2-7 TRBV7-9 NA CASSTSGYEQYF TGTGCCAGCAGCACAAGCGGTTACGAGCAGTACTTC
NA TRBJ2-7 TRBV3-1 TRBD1 CASSGDSDWEQYF TGTGCCAGCAGCGGGGACAGCGACTGGGAGCAGTACTTC
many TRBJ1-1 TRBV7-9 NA CASSLVSGWNTEAFF TGTGCCAGCAGCTTAGTCTCGGGGTGGAACACTGAAGCTTTCTTT
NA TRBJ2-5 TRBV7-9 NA CASSFSSETQYF TGTGCCAGCAGCTTTTCCTCGGAGACCCAGTACTTC
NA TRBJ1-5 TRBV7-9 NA CASSGRGDVGKTQHF TGTGCCAGCAGCGGCCGAGGGGATGTCGGGAAGACCCAGCATTTT
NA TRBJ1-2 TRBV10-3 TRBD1 CAISDTTGSVGYTF TGTGCCATCAGCGATACGACAGGGTCGGTTGGCTACACCTTC
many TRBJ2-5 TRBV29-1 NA CSVVKPPGGPGKTQYF TGCAGCGTTGTAAAACCACCCGGAGGGCCGGGGAAGACCCAGTACTTC
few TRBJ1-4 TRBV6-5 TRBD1 CASSYSLKQGAVEKLFF TGTGCCAGCAGTTACTCTCTAAAACAGGGGGCAGTAGAAAAACTGTTTTTT
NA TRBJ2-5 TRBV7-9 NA CASRPRQDQETQYF TGTGCCAGCAGACCAAGGCAGGACCAAGAGACCCAGTACTTC
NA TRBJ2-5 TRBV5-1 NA CASSSDPPEETQYF TGCGCCAGCAGCTCCGACCCTCCGGAAGAGACCCAGTACTTC
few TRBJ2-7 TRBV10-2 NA CASSAEQLSRVAYEQYF TGCGCCAGCAGTGCCGAGCAGCTCAGCAGGGTAGCCTACGAGCAGTACTTC
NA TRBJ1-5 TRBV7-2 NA CASTWTSGVNQPQHF TGTGCCAGCACCTGGACTAGCGGGGTCAATCAGCCCCAGCATTTT
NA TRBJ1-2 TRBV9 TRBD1 CASSPPGTGRGYTF TGTGCCAGCTCACCCCCCGGGACAGGTCGTGGCTACACCTTC
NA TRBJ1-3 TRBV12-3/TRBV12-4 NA CASSFSGSGNTIYF TGTGCCAGCAGTTTTTCCGGCTCTGGAAACACCATATATTTT
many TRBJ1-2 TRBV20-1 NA CSATPFGGYVGGYTF TGCAGTGCTACCCCCTTCGGAGGTTATGTAGGTGGCTACACCTTC
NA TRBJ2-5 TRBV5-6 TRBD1 CASSQGVSQYF TGTGCCAGCAGCCAGGGGGTGAGCCAGTACTTC
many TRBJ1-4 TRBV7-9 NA CASAPSEKLFF TGTGCCAGCGCCCCGAGTGAAAAACTGTTTTTT
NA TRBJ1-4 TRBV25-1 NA CASTGTLSSGDEKLFF TGTGCCAGCACCGGGACCTTGAGTAGCGGAGATGAAAAACTGTTTTTT
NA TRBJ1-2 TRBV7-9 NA CASSSSTVQGRPIDYGYTF TGTGCCAGCAGCTCGAGTACCGTGCAGGGTCGGCCCATCGACTATGGCTACACCTTC
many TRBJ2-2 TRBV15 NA CATSRDPTMNTGELFF TGTGCCACCAGCAGAGATCCGACCATGAACACCGGGGAGCTGTTTTTT
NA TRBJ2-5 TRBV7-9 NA CASSFLGTQYF TGTGCCAGCAGCTTTCTCGGGACTCAGTACTTC
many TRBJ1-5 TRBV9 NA CASSSTTGLTPQHF TGTGCCAGCAGCTCCACAACAGGGCTCACGCCCCAGCATTTT
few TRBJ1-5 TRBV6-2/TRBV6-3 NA CASSYEGSGNQPQHF TGTGCCAGCAGTTATGAGGGTTCGGGCAATCAGCCCCAGCATTTT
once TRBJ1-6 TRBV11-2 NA CASSPRWSYNSPLHF TGTGCCAGCAGCCCGAGATGGTCGTATAATTCACCCCTCCACTTT
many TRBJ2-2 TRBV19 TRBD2 CASSQAGSGELFF TGTGCCAGTAGCCAAGCGGGATCCGGGGAGCTGTTTTTT
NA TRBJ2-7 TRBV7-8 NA CDSSIYLCSVVTSGDYEQYF NA
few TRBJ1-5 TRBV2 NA CASSPKGINQPQHF TGTGCCAGCTCACCAAAGGGGATCAATCAGCCCCAGCATTTT
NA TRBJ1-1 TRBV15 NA CATSSQVHTEAFF TGTGCCACCAGCAGCCAAGTACACACTGAAGCTTTCTTT
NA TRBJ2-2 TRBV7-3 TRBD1 CASSLRAGGGGELFF TGTGCCAGCAGCTTAAGGGCAGGGGGCGGCGGGGAGCTGTTTTTT
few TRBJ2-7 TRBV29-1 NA CSVEDLVRSYEQYF TGCAGCGTTGAAGATCTTGTCCGGTCCTACGAGCAGTACTTC
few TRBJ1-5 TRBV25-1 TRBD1 CASSLQTGWSQHF TGTGCCAGCAGTCTTCAGACAGGGTGGTCCCAGCATTTT
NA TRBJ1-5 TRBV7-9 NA CASSPGAGRDNQPQHF TGTGCCAGCAGCCCAGGTGCAGGCCGGGACAATCAGCCCCAGCATTTT
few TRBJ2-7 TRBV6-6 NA CASSYRNAYEQYF TGTGCCAGCAGTTACCGAAATGCCTACGAGCAGTACTTC
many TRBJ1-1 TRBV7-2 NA CASRQVGGTEAFF TGTGCCAGCCGCCAAGTGGGGGGCACTGAAGCTTTCTTT
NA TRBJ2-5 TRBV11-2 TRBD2 CASSYSASGGQETQYF TGTGCCAGCAGTTACTCGGCTAGCGGGGGACAAGAGACCCAGTACTTC
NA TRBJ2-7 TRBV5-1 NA CASSLSEFPTMQYF TGCGCCAGCAGCTTGAGTGAGTTTCCTACGATGCAGTACTTC
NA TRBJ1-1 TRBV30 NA CAWSAIGYMNTEAFF TGTGCCTGGAGTGCAATCGGATACATGAACACTGAAGCTTTCTTT
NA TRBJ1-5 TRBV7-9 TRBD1 CASSLDRGYEHF TGTGCCAGCAGCCTAGACAGGGGGTACGAGCATTTT
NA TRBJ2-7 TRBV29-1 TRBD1 CSVSRDRGVWEQYF TGCAGCGTGAGCCGGGACAGGGGGGTTTGGGAGCAGTACTTC
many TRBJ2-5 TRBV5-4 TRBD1 CASSEGTARETQYF TGTGCCAGCAGCGAAGGGACAGCCCGAGAGACCCAGTACTTC
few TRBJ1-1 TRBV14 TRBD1 CASSTVDRGTEAFF TGTGCCAGCAGCACGGTTGACAGGGGAACTGAAGCTTTCTTT